Shown below are 15 T cell receptor beta chains from a single sample sequenced in a study of PD-1 blockade in mismatch repair-deficient tumors. Clones were read by immunoSEQ multiplex PCR, and TCRdb kept only the in-frame ones, dropping some. The data hold fewer than 50,000 clones, with about 85% observed a single time. This sample comprised peripheral blood, obtained 4 weeks after starting pembrolizumab. The receptors were sampled from an adult with mismatch repair-deficient cancer.

This clone was recorded once. This chain joins TRBV6-1 and TRBJ2-7; possibly TRBD2 for D (6 bases). Germline lookup yields CDR1 MNHNS and CDR2 SASEGT. The V and J ends lost 6 bases and 4 bases respectively, with 13 bases between them. This CDR3 comprises 13 residues. CDR3 DNA: TGTGCCAGCAGAGACGCTAGCGCGTACGAGCAGTACTTC. The encoded protein is CASRDASAYEQYF.

This clone was seen a few times. The V gene is TRBV4-2, the J gene TRBJ2-7, with D unresolved. The germline gives CDR1 LGHNA, CDR2 YNFKEQ. The V gene lost 0 bases and the J gene lost 4 bases, with 10 bases spanning the gap. The CDR3 loop spans 14 amino acids. The CDR3 sequence is CASSQEVAWYEQYF. CDR3 DNA: TGTGCCAGCAGCCAAGAGGTAGCTTGGTACGAGCAGTACTTC.

This rearrangement joins TRBV9 to TRBJ2-6; TRBD2 matches at 12 bases. Germline V gives CDR1 SGDLS, CDR2 YYNGEE. CDR3 length equals 22 residues. J was trimmed by 0 bases and V by 0 bases; bases with no gene match: 13. The CDR3 spells CASSVARLASGRAFSGANVLTF. CDR3 sequence (DNA): TGTGCCAGCAGCGTAGCAAGATTGGCTAGCGGGAGGGCCTTCTCTGGGGCCAACGTCCTGACTTTC. Full variable domain (remainder filled in from reference TRBV9 and TRBJ2-6): DSGVTQTPKHLITATGQRVTLRCSPRSGDLSVYWYQQSLDQGLQFLIQYYNGEERAKGNILERFSAQQFPDLHSELNLSSLELGDSALYFCASSVARLASGRAFSGANVLTFGAGSRLTVL.

This clone is large. The V call is TRBV6-1, the J call TRBJ2-7; 8 bases match TRBD2. This CDR3 contains 15 residues. Looked up from germline, CDR1 is MNHNS and CDR2 is SASEGT. The J segment lost 6 bases and the V segment lost 6 bases, leaving 13 bases of the junction unmatched. Here the CDR3 DNA reads TGTGCCAGCAGAGCTACGGGACTAGAAGGTTTCGAGCAGTACTTC. Translated: CASRATGLEGFEQYF.

This rearrangement joins TRBV30 to TRBJ1-1; D not resolved. Germline assignment: CDR1 GTSNPN and CDR2 SVGIG (reference sequence). This CDR3 comprises 13 residues. Trimming left V 2 bases short and J 2 bases short, with 9 bases between. For the CDR3, the DNA is TGTGCCTGGAGTCAGGACGGAAACACTGAAGCTTTCTTT. Its protein product is CAWSQDGNTEAFF.

The rearrangement joins TRBV5-6 to TRBJ2-3, with D maybe TRBD2 (5 bases). V was cut by 2 bases and J by 2 bases, with 12 bases left in between. CDR1 is SGHDT and CDR2 is YYEEEE in the germline V gene. The CDR3 has 15 amino acids. The CDR3 DNA is TGTGCCAGCAGCTTACGGGATTTCCCCACAGATACGCAGTATTTT. This gives the protein CASSLRDFPTDTQYF.

This sequence joins TRBV7-9 and TRBJ2-1, with D unresolved. The length of the CDR3 is 14 residues. V shed 8 bases and J shed 0 bases, with 11 bases lying between them. The V gene's germline CDR1 is SEHNR and CDR2 FQNEAQ (reference sequence). The CDR3, as DNA: TGTGCCAGCGAACCCGTGTCCTCCTACAATGAGCAGTTCTTC. It yields the protein CASEPVSSYNEQFF.

This chain links TRBV5-1 with TRBJ2-3; tentative D call: TRBD2 (5 bases). This CDR3 is 14 amino acids long. The germline CDR1 and CDR2 sequences are SGHRS and YFSETQ. The V gene lost 4 bases and the J gene lost 6 bases, with 15 bases spanning the gap. For the CDR3, the DNA is TGCGCCAGCAGCCCGCGGGCCCTGGTTGATACGCAGTATTTT. It encodes CASSPRALVDTQYF. The whole variable domain, remainder taken from reference TRBV5-1 and TRBJ2-3, is KAGVTQTPRYLIKTRGQQVTLSCSPISGHRSVSWYQQTPGQGLQFLFEYFSETQRNKGNFPGRFSGRQFSNSRSEMNVSTLELGDSALYLCASSPRALVDTQYFGPGTRLTVL.

The chain has TRBV7-9 and TRBJ2-2; TRBD1 matches 9 bases. Germline CDR1 is SEHNR and CDR2 is FQNEAQ (reference sequence). J was trimmed by 4 bases and V by 5 bases; bases with no gene match: 14. The CDR3 runs 18 residues. The CDR3 region is CASSPARLGQGGTGELFF. The CDR3 DNA reads as TGTGCCAGCAGCCCGGCTCGTCTGGGACAGGGAGGCACCGGGGAGCTGTTTTTT.

The rearrangement joins TRBV6-5 to TRBJ2-1, with TRBD2 matching 13 bases. Germline CDR1 is MNHEY and CDR2 is SVGAGI. Losses at the gene ends were 2 bases for V and 8 bases for J; bases not matched to a gene: 6. The CDR3 covers 16 residues. CDR3 protein: CASSYRGGLAGDEQFF. The CDR3 DNA reads TGTGCCAGCAGTTACCGGGGCGGACTAGCGGGAGATGAGCAGTTCTTC.

The chain links TRBV28 to TRBJ2-7, with TRBD2 matching 7 bases. The ends lost 5 bases at V and 5 bases at J; junction bases unmatched: 3. CDR3 size: 12 residues. Germline V lookup: CDR1 MDHEN, CDR2 SYDVKM. CDR3 bases: TGTGCCAGCAGTCCGGGACTAAACGAGCAGTACTTC. Translated, it gives CASSPGLNEQYF.

J is TRBJ2-2 and V is TRBV14; 12 bases map to TRBD2. There are 19 residues in the CDR3. The V segment lost 4 bases and the J segment 5 bases; nucleotides outside the gene matches: 14. Germline loops: CDR1 SGHDN, CDR2 FVKESK. The CDR3 sequence is CASSRLAGGPGDRTGELFF. The CDR3 bases are TGTGCCAGCAGCCGCCTAGCGGGAGGGCCCGGGGATAGGACCGGGGAGCTGTTTTTT. The full variable domain, rest sourced from reference TRBV14 and TRBJ2-2, is EAGVTQFPSHSVIEKGQTVTLRCDPISGHDNLYWYRRVMGKEIKFLLHFVKESKQDESGMPNNRFLAERTGGTYSTLKVQPAELEDSGVYFCASSRLAGGPGDRTGELFFGEGSRLTVL.

The chain is built from TRBV15 and TRBJ2-1, with unresolved D. CDR1 and CDR2 (germline): LNHNV, YYDKDF (reference sequence). Trimming removed 1 base at V and 8 bases at J, with 21 bases between. This CDR3 spans 17 amino acids. The CDR3 nucleotides read TGTGCCACCAGCAGAGGCCCCCCTGGCGCCCGCTTAGATGAGCAGTTCTTC. It translates to CATSRGPPGARLDEQFF.

CDR3 bases: TGTGCCAGCAGCTTAGGGACAGGGGGCCCCCCCCAGCATTTT. Its translation: CASSLGTGGPPQHF. The chain is built from TRBV7-8 and TRBJ1-5; 11 positions match TRBD1. The germline V gene has CDR1 SGHVS and CDR2 FQNEAQ. The J segment lost 10 bases and the V segment lost 1 base, leaving 3 bases of the junction unmatched. CDR3 size: 14 residues.

This chain joins TRBV10-2 and TRBJ2-3; maybe TRBD1 (5 bases). Deletions cut 3 bases from V and 5 bases from J, with 12 bases between. The CDR3 has 14 amino acids. From germline, CDR1 is WSHSY and CDR2 SAAADI. In nucleotides, the CDR3 is TGCGCCAGCAGTGACAGGGTATATAGAGATACGCAGTATTTT. Translating gives CASSDRVYRDTQYF.